This entry describes one TCR beta chain. The antigen is unknown. The CDR3 runs to 12 residues. Deletions cut 8 bases from V and 4 bases from J, with 11 bases between. Germline CDR1 and CDR2: MNHNS and SASEGT. This sample is part of a study of cytomegalovirus exposure and HLA in healthy donors. General study points: CMV serostatus stood as the only immune exposure information on hand. Among CMV-associated TCR beta chains, most appeared HLA-restricted in a later analysis. HLA alleles showed associations with 16,951 TCR beta sequences in a later analysis, at a 0.05 false discovery rate.

Researchers ran the PCR with 60 Vbeta and 13 Jbeta primers. The table came from immunoSEQ multiplex PCR; TCRdb's copy has only in-frame clones and leaves some out. The sample records 150,000 or so clones, around 75% being singletons. The TCR originated in a male donor in good health and CMV-seronegative. Sequencing was carried out using PBMCs. The chain joins TRBV6-1 to TRBJ1-2, with D tentatively TRBD1 (5 bases). The CDR3 DNA is TGTGCCAGCGGGGACTTGGGCTATGGCTACACCTTC. Translated: CASGDLGYGYTF.